This T cell receptor (beta chain) was identified during a study of T-cell reconstitution after alpha-beta-depleted transplantation in children. The TCRbeta library incorporated unique molecular identifiers. TCRdb processed the PCR reads anew with MiXCR; each CDR3 protein has one entry. In the table there are 490,000 or so distinct CDR3 sequences, around 12% of which are singletons. This receptor was obtained from a human donor who donated a stem cell graft to a child with combined immunodeficiency. Sequencing was performed on PBMCs from the stem cell graft donor, taken from the stem cell graft.

The CDR3, as DNA: TGTGCCAGCAGTGAAAGGGTTGGATTTGTGATCGGGGAGCTGTTTTTT. This gives the protein CASSERVGFVIGELFF. The rearrangement joins TRBV2 to TRBJ2-2; D is unresolved. CDR1 and CDR2 (germline): SNHLY, FYNNEI. V lost 2 bases to trimming and J lost 7 bases, with 17 bases between them. The CDR3 has 16 residues.